This T cell receptor beta chain was identified during a study of identical twins. The ends lost 7 bases at V and 4 bases at J; junction bases unmatched: 7. Germline V gene sequence: CDR1 GTSNPN, CDR2 SVGIG (reference sequence). The CDR3 extends over 14 amino acids. Findings and limits, study-wide: Invariant MAIT and iNKT cells may have partly biased zero-insertion analyses. Compared with models, monozygotic twins showed more out-of-frame TCR alpha sharing.

TCRdb reprocessed the 5' RACE reads with MiXCR, giving one entry per CDR3 protein. The sample shows approximately 1.8 million distinct CDR3 sequences, 25% to 35% of them seen only once. On this clonotype: Its antigen is not known.

All donors were healthy Caucasians. The sequencing sample was made of cord blood. The rearrangement links TRBV30 to TRBJ2-3; 11 nucleotides align to TRBD2. The source is a newborn girl in good health. DNA of the CDR3: TGTGCCTCGCAGATTAGCGGGGGGGCAGATACGCAGTATTTT. It codes for CASQISGGADTQYF.